A selection of T cell receptor beta chains follows, all from one sample in a study of cytomegalovirus exposure and HLA in healthy donors. Clones were read by immunoSEQ multiplex PCR, and TCRdb kept only the in-frame ones, dropping some. Of fewer than 130,000 clones listed, about 80% were seen once; the top ten hold over 2.5%. Sequencing was performed on PBMCs. Receptors originate from a man between 45 and 60 years old in good health and CMV-seropositive. Both conserved end residues are part of each CDR3. A D gene is named only where the DNA matches it firmly. A row's size may be missing; if present it is once, few, many or a size class.

CDR3nt	CDR3aa	len	v_gene	j_gene	d_gene	abundance
TGTGCCAGTATCCGCGGACAGGGGACGGGAGGCTACACCTTC	CASIRGQGTGGYTF	14	TRBV19	TRBJ1-2	TRBD1	.
TGTGCCAGCATAGGGGCCCAAACTCAGGAAGCTAACTATGGCTACACCTTC	CASIGAQTQEANYGYTF	17	TRBV7-9	TRBJ1-2	.	.
TGTGCCACCAGCACCCTCGGACTAAGCTCCTACGAGCAGTACTTC	CATSTLGLSSYEQYF	15	TRBV15	TRBJ2-7	.	.
TGTGCCAGCAGCCCAAACAACCGCCCGGAGAATGAAAAACTGTTTTTT	CASSPNNRPENEKLFF	16	TRBV4-2	TRBJ1-4	.	.
TGTGCCAGCGCGGGACAGGGGTTCAATGAGCAGTTCTTC	CASAGQGFNEQFF	13	TRBV2	TRBJ2-1	TRBD1	.
TGTGCCAGCAGTCCAAATTATAATTCACCCCTCCACTTT	CASSPNYNSPLHF	13	TRBV27	TRBJ1-6	.	few
TGCGCCAGCAGCTCCGGGACAGAGACCGGGGAGCTGTTTTTT	CASSSGTETGELFF	14	TRBV5-1	TRBJ2-2	TRBD1	.
TGCGCCAGCAGCGACCAGGTCAAGGTGGTGCTGTTTTTT	CASSDQVKVVLFF	13	TRBV5-1	TRBJ2-2	.	.
TGTGCCAGCAGCACGGACAGGGGCTATGGCTACACCTTC	CASSTDRGYGYTF	13	TRBV7-3	TRBJ1-2	TRBD1	.
TGTGCCAGCAGCTACGGGACAGGAGTCGAGGAACTGTTTTTT	CASSYGTGVEELFF	14	TRBV6-1	TRBJ1-4	TRBD1	.
TGCGCCAGCAGCTTGGGACTAGCGGGGGCGAACACCGGGGAGCTGTTTTTT	CASSLGLAGANTGELFF	17	TRBV5-1	TRBJ2-2	TRBD2	.
TGCGCCAGCAGCGGTGGACTAGCGGGGGCCTTCGGGGAGCTGTTTTTT	CASSGGLAGAFGELFF	16	TRBV5-1	TRBJ2-2	TRBD2	.
TGTGCCAGCTCACTAATGACAGAGGAGACTGAAGCTTTCTTT	CASSLMTEETEAFF	14	TRBV18	TRBJ1-1	.	.
TGTGCCAGCAGCTTAGGTACGGGCACTGAAGCTTTCTTT	CASSLGTGTEAFF	13	TRBV7-3	TRBJ1-1	.	.
TGTGCCAGCAGCAGGAACGAGGACAGAACTCCCTACGAGCAGTACTTC	CASSRNEDRTPYEQYF	16	TRBV21-1	TRBJ2-7	.	.
TGTGCCAGCAGCTCCCCGGGACAGGTCGCGTACGAGCAGTACTTC	CASSSPGQVAYEQYF	15	TRBV7-2	TRBJ2-7	TRBD1	.
TGTGCCACCAGCGGCCCTACGGGGTTGAGTGAAAAACTGTTTTTT	CATSGPTGLSEKLFF	15	TRBV15	TRBJ1-4	.	.
TGTGCCATCAGTACGGGACAGGGGGATGGGGCTGAAGCTTTCTTT	CAISTGQGDGAEAFF	15	TRBV10-3	TRBJ1-1	TRBD1	once
TGTGCCAGCAAACCGCCGGGGGGGAAGACCCAGTACTTC	CASKPPGGKTQYF	13	TRBV6-5	TRBJ2-5	TRBD2	.
TGTGCCAGCAGCTTAGAGAGGGGGCCCAACTACGAGCAGTACTTC	CASSLERGPNYEQYF	15	TRBV11-2	TRBJ2-7	TRBD1	.
TGTGCCAGCAGCCCCGGGACACCTGGGGTGAGCACTGAAGCTTTCTTT	CASSPGTPGVSTEAFF	16	TRBV5-4	TRBJ1-1	.	.
TGTGCCAGCGGCTTTGCGGGTGGGGAGAACACTGAAGCTTTCTTT	CASGFAGGENTEAFF	15	TRBV2	TRBJ1-1	.	.
TGTGCCAGCTCGAGACAGGGAAGCGATACGCAGTATTTT	CASSRQGSDTQYF	13	TRBV2	TRBJ2-3	TRBD1	.
TGTGCCAGCAGTTTTTCCCCCTGGCTGACAGGGGCCCTACCAGAGACCCAGTACTTC	CASSFSPWLTGALPETQYF	19	TRBV28	TRBJ2-5	TRBD1	few
TGTGCCAGCTCACCTAACCAGGGGGGCGCCGGTGAAAAACTGTTTTTT	CASSPNQGGAGEKLFF	16	TRBV18	TRBJ1-4	TRBD1	.
TGCGCCAGCAGCTCAGGGCCCCCAAGGGGTCTCACCGGGGAGCTGTTTTTT	CASSSGPPRGLTGELFF	17	TRBV5-1	TRBJ2-2	.	.
TGCGCCAGCAGCGCCAATGGACAGGGGTGGACTGAAGCTTTCTTT	CASSANGQGWTEAFF	15	TRBV5-1	TRBJ1-1	TRBD1	.
TGTGCCAGCAGTTCCCCGGGACTAGCGGGAACCCAGTACTTC	CASSSPGLAGTQYF	14	TRBV6-5	TRBJ2-5	TRBD2	once
TGTGCCAGCAGCTTAGGGGGACAGGGGGCAGACGAGCAGTACTTC	CASSLGGQGADEQYF	15	TRBV11-3	TRBJ2-7	TRBD1	.
TGTGCCAGCTCACCAGAGGCAGTCCGGGACTACGAGCAGTACTTC	CASSPEAVRDYEQYF	15	TRBV18	TRBJ2-7	.	few
TGCGCCAGCAGCTTTACTAGCGGGGACGGGGAGCTGTTTTTT	CASSFTSGDGELFF	14	TRBV5-1	TRBJ2-2	TRBD2	.
TGTGCCAGCAGTTCCCCGGGGGGCTACTATGGCTACACCTTC	CASSSPGGYYGYTF	14	TRBV6-5	TRBJ1-2	.	.
TGTGCCAGCAGCCAAGATTTGGCGGGTTCGTTTTCAGCCAAAAACATTCAGTACTTC	CASSQDLAGSFSAKNIQYF	19	TRBV4-2	TRBJ2-4	.	.
TGTGCCACCAGCAGGATCCGCGGGACTGAAGCTTTCTTT	CATSRIRGTEAFF	13	TRBV15	TRBJ1-1	.	.
TGTGCCAGCAGCTGGACAGGGATGGGCACTGAAGCTTTCTTT	CASSWTGMGTEAFF	14	TRBV7-2	TRBJ1-1	TRBD1	.
TGTGCCAGTAGTTATCGGGGGGCAGGTCAGCCCCAGCATTTT	CASSYRGAGQPQHF	14	TRBV19	TRBJ1-5	.	.
TGTGCCAGTAGCACCACAGGGGGCGGTCAGCCCCAGCATTTT	CASSTTGGGQPQHF	14	TRBV19	TRBJ1-5	TRBD1	once
TGTGCCAGCAAACCGGGACTAGCGGATCAAGAGACCCAGTACTTC	CASKPGLADQETQYF	15	TRBV2	TRBJ2-5	TRBD2	.
TGTGCCAGCAGGACAGAGAGCTCTGGAAACACCATATATTTT	CASRTESSGNTIYF	14	TRBV2	TRBJ1-3	.	once
TGTGCCAGCAACGGACAGCCGAATGAAAAACTGTTTTTT	CASNGQPNEKLFF	13	TRBV2	TRBJ1-4	.	.
TGTGCCAGCACCCCGGCCTACAATGAGCAGTTCTTC	CASTPAYNEQFF	12	TRBV2	TRBJ2-1	.	few
TGTGCCAGCAGTGCCGGGAATCGAGACTATGGCTACACCTTC	CASSAGNRDYGYTF	14	TRBV2	TRBJ1-2	.	.